A single sample is the source of the 23 T cell receptor beta chains below, sequenced in a study of cytotoxic CD8 clonotypes in ibrutinib-treated CLL. Using immunoSEQ multiplex PCR, the repertoire was profiled, and TCRdb retains in-frame clones only, with some absent. The sample includes 270,000 or so clones, around 69% seen only once; the top ten take about 5.7%. Source: PBMCs, taken at disease progression, from a patient treated with ibrutinib. The source is a human donor with chronic lymphocytic leukemia.

This chain uses TRBV7-3 with TRBJ2-5; 7 bases agree with TRBD1. CDR1 is SGHTA and CDR2 is FQGTGA in the germline V gene. V shed 5 bases and J 3 bases; nucleotides not matched to a gene: 3. The CDR3 is made up of 13 amino acids. The CDR3 DNA reads as TGTGCCAGCAGCCCCGGGACAGAAGAGACCCAGTACTTC. Its translation: CASSPGTEETQYF.

The chain has TRBV27 and TRBJ1-2; the match to TRBD1 covers 7 bases. The CDR3 length is 13 residues. The germline CDR1 and CDR2 sequences are MNHEY and SMNVEV (reference sequence). V lost 6 bases to trimming and J lost 5 bases; unmatched junction nucleotides: 6. The CDR3, as DNA: TGTGCCAGCAGAAGACAGGGCCTATATGGCTACACCTTC. Its protein is CASRRQGLYGYTF.

The chain joins TRBV14 to TRBJ2-7; 7 nucleotides align to TRBD1. V trimming: 2 bases; J trimming: 5 bases; junction bases outside the gene matches: 3. The CDR3 length is 13 residues. Germline V gene data show CDR1 as SGHDN and CDR2 as FVKESK. The CDR3 sequence: CASSQTGAHEQYF. The CDR3, as DNA: TGTGCCAGCAGCCAAACAGGGGCCCACGAGCAGTACTTC.

The V call is TRBV19, the J call TRBJ1-5, with D possibly being TRBD1 (6 bases). CDR1 and CDR2 from the germline V gene are LNHDA and SQIVND (reference sequence). V lost 3 bases to trimming and J lost 7 bases, with 13 bases between them. The CDR3 runs to 14 residues. The CDR3 region is CASSITGKDQPQHF. CDR3 DNA sequence: TGTGCCAGTAGTATCACAGGGAAGGACCAGCCCCAGCATTTT.

As DNA, the CDR3 is TGTGCCATCACCCCCCGGTGGAGACAGCCGCCTCAGCCCCAGCATTTT. Protein: CAITPRWRQPPQPQHF. The rearrangement uses TRBV10-3 and TRBJ1-5, with D maybe TRBD1 (5 bases). The V gene lost 7 bases and the J gene lost 6 bases, with 22 bases spanning the gap. Per the germline V gene, CDR1 is ENHRY and CDR2 is SYGVKD. There are 16 residues in the CDR3.

The CDR3 here is CASRPQGAAGELFF. In DNA, the CDR3 is TGTGCCAGCAGACCACAGGGGGCGGCCGGGGAGCTGTTTTTT. The gene calls are TRBV25-1 and TRBJ2-2; 9 bases map to TRBD1. Germline-derived CDR1 and CDR2 are MGHDK and SYGVNS. V shed 6 bases, J shed 6 bases, and the junction held 5 bases outside the gene matches. This CDR3 is 14 amino acids long.

This clone has more than one count but fewer than ten. This sequence joins TRBV11-2 and TRBJ2-7, with a possible D match to TRBD1 (8 bases). The CDR3 consists of 16 residues. Germline assignment: CDR1 SGHAT and CDR2 FQNNGV. V dropped 1 base and J dropped 1 base, with 14 bases sitting between them. CDR3 sequence (DNA): TGTGCCAGCAGCTTAGGAGGGGGGGACAGGTCCTACGAGCAGTACTTC. It specifies CASSLGGGDRSYEQYF.

This clone has more than one count but fewer than ten. V is TRBV11-3 and J is TRBJ2-1; possibly TRBD2 for D (6 bases). The germline V gene encodes CDR1 SGHNT and CDR2 YENEEA. The CDR3 loop spans 16 amino acids. The V gene lost 5 bases and the J gene lost 4 bases, with 18 bases spanning the gap. The CDR3 here is CASSPGGEVSYNEQFF. The CDR3 nucleotides are TGTGCCAGCAGCCCGGGCGGGGAGGTCTCATACAATGAGCAGTTCTTC.

This clone was recorded a few times. This chain uses TRBV5-1 with TRBJ1-2; D ambiguous. The V gene's germline CDR1 is SGHRS and CDR2 YFSETQ. CDR3 length: 13 residues. The V gene lost 3 bases and the J gene lost 4 bases, with 10 bases spanning the gap. CDR3 nucleotide sequence: TGCGCCAGCAGCTATGGGCAGATCTATGGCTACACCTTC. This encodes CASSYGQIYGYTF.

The chain joins TRBV28 to TRBJ1-4, with D perhaps matching TRBD1 (5 bases). Germline assignment: CDR1 MDHEN and CDR2 SYDVKM. The CDR3 contains 17 residues. Trimming removed 4 bases at V and 0 bases at J, with 15 bases between. The CDR3, as DNA: TGTGCCAGCAGTTCCCCATGGGCAGGGTCAACTAATGAAAAACTGTTTTTT. Its protein product is CASSSPWAGSTNEKLFF.

J is TRBJ1-2 and V is TRBV2; D gene unclear. This CDR3 comprises 13 residues. Germline V gives CDR1 SNHLY, CDR2 FYNNEI. The germline V and J ends were trimmed by 2 bases and 3 bases, with 7 bases remaining between them. The CDR3 DNA is TGTGCCAGCAGTGAAAGGTGGTACTATGGCTACACCTTC. This gives the protein CASSERWYYGYTF.

This chain uses TRBV4-2 with TRBJ1-2; weak D call: TRBD1 (6 bases). Per the germline V gene, CDR1 is LGHNA and CDR2 is YNFKEQ. The CDR3 has 15 amino acids. With 0 bases removed from V and 4 bases from J, the gap between germline ends came to 12 bases. CDR3 region: CASSQDRLGGYGYTF. The CDR3 bases are TGTGCCAGCAGCCAAGATCGGTTAGGGGGCTATGGCTACACCTTC.

V and J are TRBV7-2 and TRBJ2-3, with unresolved D. With 7 bases removed from V and 11 bases from J, the gap between germline ends came to 22 bases. Germline assignment: CDR1 SGHTA and CDR2 FQGNSA. The CDR3 spans 14 residues. CDR3 amino acids: CASTFVGSSVGQYF. For the CDR3, the DNA is TGTGCCAGCACCTTCGTTGGGTCTTCGGTAGGGCAGTATTTT.

This sequence joins TRBV6-5 and TRBJ1-1; D is possibly TRBD1 (6 bases). CDR3 length: 13 amino acids. Per the germline V gene, CDR1 is MNHEY and CDR2 is SVGAGI. Between the trimmed V and J ends, which lost 9 bases and 9 bases, there was a span of 20 bases. The DNA for the CDR3 is TGTGCCAGTAACAGGGCGCAAAACGGGAAAGCTTTCTTT. As protein: CASNRAQNGKAFF.

This clone appeared a few times. The chain couples TRBV19 to TRBJ2-7; TRBD2 matches at 10 bases. The CDR3 loop spans 13 amino acids. The V and J ends lost 6 bases and 1 base, in that order; junction bases with no gene match: 0. CDR1 and CDR2 from the germline V gene are LNHDA and SQIVND (reference sequence). In nucleotides, the CDR3 is TGTGCCAGTAGACTAGCGGGATCCTACGAGCAGTACTTC. It codes for CASRLAGSYEQYF.

This chain connects TRBV4-1 to TRBJ1-2; possible D gene TRBD1, 5 bases. CDR1 is MGHRA, CDR2 YSYEKL, per germline. CDR3 length: 15 residues. The ends were cut back, 1 base at V and 4 bases at J, with 13 bases in the middle. The CDR3 coding sequence is TGCGCCAGCAGCCAAGGAGCCGGGACGGCCTATGGCTACACCTTC. Translated: CASSQGAGTAYGYTF.

This chain connects TRBV25-1 to TRBJ1-3; 8 bases agree with TRBD1. CDR3 length: 14 residues. J was trimmed by 3 bases and V by 4 bases; bases with no gene match: 2. Per the germline V gene, CDR1 is MGHDK and CDR2 is SYGVNS. The CDR3 nucleotides read TGTGCCAGCAGTGCAGGGGGCATTGGAAACACCATATATTTT. Residues: CASSAGGIGNTIYF.

V usage is TRBV5-1 and J usage is TRBJ1-2; 9 positions match TRBD1. This CDR3 has 16 residues. The V segment lost 0 bases and the J segment 4 bases; nucleotides outside the gene matches: 7. Germline V CDR1 and CDR2: SGHRS, YFSETQ. The CDR3: CASSLDSGTGFYGYTF. The CDR3 DNA is TGCGCCAGCAGCTTGGACTCCGGGACAGGGTTCTATGGCTACACCTTC.

The CDR3 sequence is CASSQVGTGDRTQYF. CDR3 nucleotides: TGCGCCAGCAGCCAAGTTGGGACAGGCGATAGGACCCAGTACTTC. The chain couples TRBV4-1 to TRBJ2-5; 8 positions agree with TRBD1. The CDR3 is 15 residues long. Trimming took 1 base from V and 7 from J; bases not matched to a gene: 8. Germline V gene sequence: CDR1 MGHRA, CDR2 YSYEKL.

The gene calls are TRBV9 and TRBJ2-7; D possibly matches TRBD1 or TRBD2 (7 bases each). Germline V lookup: CDR1 SGDLS, CDR2 YYNGEE. The CDR3 consists of 12 residues. Trimming stripped 7 bases from V and 3 bases from J, with 11 bases between. As DNA, the CDR3 is TGTGCCAGCGCGGGGGACAGCTACGAGCAGTACTTC. It codes for CASAGDSYEQYF.

J is TRBJ2-7 and V is TRBV6-1; TRBD1 matches at 8 bases. The germline V gene has CDR1 MNHNS and CDR2 SASEGT. V shed 7 bases and J 3 bases; nucleotides not matched to a gene: 5. This CDR3 comprises 13 residues. The CDR3 DNA is TGTGCCAGCAACCCGGACAGGGTCTACGAGCAGTACTTC. Amino acid sequence: CASNPDRVYEQYF.

J is TRBJ2-5 and V is TRBV11-3; 11 bases line up with TRBD2. With 3 bases clipped from V and 5 bases from J, the junction kept 5 bases outside the gene matches. This CDR3 has 15 amino acids. Germline V lookup: CDR1 SGHNT, CDR2 YENEEA. CDR3 amino acids: CASSFSGGAGETQYF. The CDR3 coding sequence is TGTGCCAGCAGCTTTAGCGGGGGGGCCGGGGAGACCCAGTACTTC.

The chain has TRBV15 and TRBJ2-3, with D possibly TRBD2 on 5 matching bases. The CDR3 sequence is 15 residues long. V was clipped by 4 bases and J by 0 bases, with 11 bases between them. The germline V gene has CDR1 LNHNV and CDR2 YYDKDF (reference sequence). CDR3 region: CATSISGTSTDTQYF. CDR3 coding DNA: TGTGCCACCAGCATCTCGGGAACCAGCACAGATACGCAGTATTTT.